A selection of T cell receptor beta chains follows, all from one sample in a study of blood T cell repertoires in COVID-19. Assay: immunoSEQ multiplex PCR; the TCRdb copy retains only in-frame clones and omits some. The table lists roughly 67,000 clones, approximately 83% of them singletons. Sequencing input: peripheral blood. The receptors were gathered from an older woman with acute or convalescent COVID-19. Each CDR3 is given with its conserved first and last residue. A D gene is named only where the DNA matches it firmly. Only some rows state a clone size, as once, few, many or a class for expanded clones.

cdr3_nt: TGTGCCAGCAGTGACTCTAGTGTCGGGGAGCTGTTTTTT
cdr3_aa: CASSDSSVGELFF
j_call: TRBJ2-2
v_call: TRBV6-5
clone_size: .
d_call: .

cdr3_nt: TGTGCCGCAACCATGGACACACAGAACACTGAAGCTTTCTTT
cdr3_aa: CAATMDTQNTEAFF
j_call: TRBJ1-1
v_call: TRBV6-5
clone_size: .
d_call: .

cdr3_nt: TGCGCCAGCAGCTTGGGGAGCGGGGGGTCCAATGAGCAGTTCTTC
cdr3_aa: CASSLGSGGSNEQFF
j_call: TRBJ2-1
v_call: TRBV5-1
clone_size: .
d_call: TRBD2

cdr3_nt: TGTGCCAGCTCACGACCGGGACAGGGGATCGACTATGGCTACACCTTC
cdr3_aa: CASSRPGQGIDYGYTF
j_call: TRBJ1-2
v_call: TRBV18
clone_size: few
d_call: TRBD1

cdr3_nt: TGTGCCAGCAGCTTGGGGCTCGAGGGTTTTGCAGATACGCAGTATTTT
cdr3_aa: CASSLGLEGFADTQYF
j_call: TRBJ2-3
v_call: TRBV5-6
clone_size: .
d_call: .

cdr3_nt: TGTGCCACCAGCAGAGATACATTGAAAGACACCATATATTTT
cdr3_aa: CATSRDTLKDTIYF
j_call: TRBJ1-3
v_call: TRBV15
clone_size: .
d_call: .

cdr3_nt: TGTGCCAGCAGTGACTCGATGACAGGGGGATCAGATACGCAGTATTTT
cdr3_aa: CASSDSMTGGSDTQYF
j_call: TRBJ2-3
v_call: TRBV6-4
clone_size: .
d_call: TRBD1

cdr3_nt: TGTGCCAGCAGTTCCCCAACAGGGTCCTCTGGTGGCTACACCTTC
cdr3_aa: CASSSPTGSSGGYTF
j_call: TRBJ1-2
v_call: TRBV6-2/TRBV6-3
clone_size: .
d_call: .

cdr3_nt: TGTGCCAGCAGTGGAACAGGGGGCCTCCACTCTGGAAACACCATATATTTT
cdr3_aa: CASSGTGGLHSGNTIYF
j_call: TRBJ1-3
v_call: TRBV2
clone_size: .
d_call: TRBD1

cdr3_nt: TGTGCCAGCAGTGGCGGGGGGGCCTATGGCTACACCTTC
cdr3_aa: CASSGGGAYGYTF
j_call: TRBJ1-2
v_call: TRBV12-3/TRBV12-4
clone_size: .
d_call: .

cdr3_nt: TGCAGCGTTGAAGGAAGCCGCTCTGGGGCCAACGTCCTGACTTTC
cdr3_aa: CSVEGSRSGANVLTF
j_call: TRBJ2-6
v_call: TRBV29-1
clone_size: .
d_call: .

cdr3_nt: TGTGCCAGCAGCTCCACCGGGACAGGGAGTCATGGCTACACCTTC
cdr3_aa: CASSSTGTGSHGYTF
j_call: TRBJ1-2
v_call: TRBV5-4
clone_size: .
d_call: TRBD1

cdr3_nt: TGTGCCAGCAGCTTGACAGGGACCCCTGAAGCTTTCTTT
cdr3_aa: CASSLTGTPEAFF
j_call: TRBJ1-1
v_call: TRBV5-4
clone_size: .
d_call: .

cdr3_nt: TGTGCCAGCAGCGCCGCCCCAGTTGCAACTAATGAAAAACTGTTTTTT
cdr3_aa: CASSAAPVATNEKLFF
j_call: TRBJ1-4
v_call: TRBV9
clone_size: .
d_call: .

cdr3_nt: TGTGCCAGCAGCGTAGGGACAGGGTTTGATGAAGCTTTCTTT
cdr3_aa: CASSVGTGFDEAFF
j_call: TRBJ1-1
v_call: TRBV9
clone_size: .
d_call: TRBD1

cdr3_nt: TGTGCCAGCAGCTTAGACTCTAGCGGGGCCTACGAGCAGTACTTC
cdr3_aa: CASSLDSSGAYEQYF
j_call: TRBJ2-7
v_call: TRBV7-2
clone_size: .
d_call: TRBD2

cdr3_nt: TGCGCCAGCAGCTTGGGATCTAAAGAGACCCAGTACTTC
cdr3_aa: CASSLGSKETQYF
j_call: TRBJ2-5
v_call: TRBV5-1
clone_size: once
d_call: .

cdr3_nt: TGCGCCAGCTACGAAGGGGTGACAGGGTCATCCAATGAGCAGTTCTTC
cdr3_aa: CASYEGVTGSSNEQFF
j_call: TRBJ2-1
v_call: TRBV5-1
clone_size: .
d_call: TRBD1

cdr3_nt: TGTGCCAGCTCACTCGGCCAGGGAACTGAAGCTTTCTTT
cdr3_aa: CASSLGQGTEAFF
j_call: TRBJ1-1
v_call: TRBV18
clone_size: .
d_call: .

cdr3_nt: TGCGCCAGCAGCTCCGGGACAGGGTCGGGGGTGGAAAAACTGTTTTTT
cdr3_aa: CASSSGTGSGVEKLFF
j_call: TRBJ1-4
v_call: TRBV5-1
clone_size: .
d_call: TRBD1

cdr3_nt: TGTGCCAGCAGCTTCCAGTCATCCTACAATGAGCAGTTCTTC
cdr3_aa: CASSFQSSYNEQFF
j_call: TRBJ2-1
v_call: TRBV7-9
clone_size: .
d_call: .

cdr3_nt: TGTGCCAGCAGCTCTACAGGGGGAAGTAATTCACCCCTCCACTTT
cdr3_aa: CASSSTGGSNSPLHF
j_call: TRBJ1-6
v_call: TRBV7-3
clone_size: .
d_call: TRBD1

cdr3_nt: TGTGCTAGTGCCCCGCCGGCTAGCCATGGGCCCGGGGAGCTGTTTTTT
cdr3_aa: CASAPPASHGPGELFF
j_call: TRBJ2-2
v_call: TRBV12-5
clone_size: .
d_call: .

cdr3_nt: TGCGCCAGCAGCCTCTTAGGGGCTAGCGGGGGGTCTAGCACAGATACGCAGTATTTT
cdr3_aa: CASSLLGASGGSSTDTQYF
j_call: TRBJ2-3
v_call: TRBV5-1
clone_size: .
d_call: TRBD2

cdr3_nt: TGCAGCGTGTGGGACTTTACGAACACCGGGGAGCTGTTTTTT
cdr3_aa: CSVWDFTNTGELFF
j_call: TRBJ2-2
v_call: TRBV29-1
clone_size: .
d_call: .

cdr3_nt: TGCGCCAGCAGCGGGGGGACTAACACCGGGGAGCTGTTTTTT
cdr3_aa: CASSGGTNTGELFF
j_call: TRBJ2-2
v_call: TRBV5-1
clone_size: .
d_call: .

cdr3_nt: TGCAGCGTTGAGTCCGTGAACACTGAAGCTTTCTTT
cdr3_aa: CSVESVNTEAFF
j_call: TRBJ1-1
v_call: TRBV29-1
clone_size: .
d_call: .

cdr3_nt: TGTGCCAGCAGCCGTTGGACAGGGGCGAGTTCACCCCTCCACTTT
cdr3_aa: CASSRWTGASSPLHF
j_call: TRBJ1-6
v_call: TRBV3-1/TRBV3-2
clone_size: .
d_call: TRBD1

cdr3_nt: TGTGCCAGCAGCCCTGGGGGGGTCGGTGAGCAGTTCTTC
cdr3_aa: CASSPGGVGEQFF
j_call: TRBJ2-1
v_call: TRBV5-4
clone_size: .
d_call: TRBD2

cdr3_nt: TGTGCCAGCAGCCCTCCGGGGACTAGCGGGGAAGCGTCCTACAATGAGCAGTTCTTC
cdr3_aa: CASSPPGTSGEASYNEQFF
j_call: TRBJ2-1
v_call: TRBV21-1
clone_size: .
d_call: .

cdr3_nt: TGTGCCATAACAGGCCAAGGTTACTCTGGAAACACCATATATTTT
cdr3_aa: CAITGQGYSGNTIYF
j_call: TRBJ1-3
v_call: TRBV10-3
clone_size: .
d_call: .

cdr3_nt: TGTGCCAGCAGTGAAGCAGGGGCTAACACTGAAGCTTTCTTT
cdr3_aa: CASSEAGANTEAFF
j_call: TRBJ1-1
v_call: TRBV6-1
clone_size: .
d_call: .

cdr3_nt: TGTGCCAGTAGCCGTAGACAGGGTTCCTATGGCTACACCTTC
cdr3_aa: CASSRRQGSYGYTF
j_call: TRBJ1-2
v_call: TRBV19
clone_size: .
d_call: TRBD1

cdr3_nt: TGCGCCAGCAGTGTAGGGGGCCAGAACACTGAAGCTTTCTTT
cdr3_aa: CASSVGGQNTEAFF
j_call: TRBJ1-1
v_call: TRBV10-1
clone_size: .
d_call: TRBD1

cdr3_nt: TGTGCCAGTAGTAAGGGGCTGGCAAGGGAAAAACTGTTTTTT
cdr3_aa: CASSKGLAREKLFF
j_call: TRBJ1-4
v_call: TRBV19
clone_size: .
d_call: .

cdr3_nt: TGCAGTGCTAGTAGACGGGACAGGGGCGCGCCGATGAACACTGAAGCTTTCTTT
cdr3_aa: CSASRRDRGAPMNTEAFF
j_call: TRBJ1-1
v_call: TRBV20-1
clone_size: .
d_call: TRBD1

cdr3_nt: TGCGCCAGCAGCTTGGCGGGGGGGTACGTAGCTTTCTTT
cdr3_aa: CASSLAGGYVAFF
j_call: TRBJ1-1
v_call: TRBV5-1
clone_size: .
d_call: .

cdr3_nt: TGTGCCAGCAGTCGACAGGGGAACACTGAAGCTTTCTTT
cdr3_aa: CASSRQGNTEAFF
j_call: TRBJ1-1
v_call: TRBV6-4
clone_size: few
d_call: TRBD1

cdr3_nt: TGTGCCAGCAGTGAGACAGGGATCTACGGCTACACCTTC
cdr3_aa: CASSETGIYGYTF
j_call: TRBJ1-2
v_call: TRBV2
clone_size: .
d_call: TRBD1

cdr3_nt: TGCAGCGTTGAAGAGTCGGGGAATGAGCAGTTCTTC
cdr3_aa: CSVEESGNEQFF
j_call: TRBJ2-1
v_call: TRBV29-1
clone_size: once
d_call: .

cdr3_nt: TGTGCCAGCAGCCCCCGGGTGTCCTACGAGCAGTACTTC
cdr3_aa: CASSPRVSYEQYF
j_call: TRBJ2-7
v_call: TRBV9
clone_size: .
d_call: .

cdr3_nt: TGTGCCAGCAGTTACCACAGGGAAACCGGCTACACCTTC
cdr3_aa: CASSYHRETGYTF
j_call: TRBJ1-2
v_call: TRBV6-5
clone_size: .
d_call: .

cdr3_nt: TGTGCCAGCAGTTACCCCACTCGGACAGATACGCAGTATTTT
cdr3_aa: CASSYPTRTDTQYF
j_call: TRBJ2-3
v_call: TRBV6-6
clone_size: few
d_call: .

cdr3_nt: TGTGCCAGCAGCCCGGGGGGGCTCGCCTACAATGAGCAGTTCTTC
cdr3_aa: CASSPGGLAYNEQFF
j_call: TRBJ2-1
v_call: TRBV27
clone_size: .
d_call: TRBD2

cdr3_nt: TGTGCCAGCAGCTTGGATGCGGGCGCTAGCACAGATACGCAGTATTTT
cdr3_aa: CASSLDAGASTDTQYF
j_call: TRBJ2-3
v_call: TRBV5-4
clone_size: few
d_call: .

cdr3_nt: TGTGCCAGCAGCTTAAAGGCGGCACTCACCAACAATGAGCAGTTCTTC
cdr3_aa: CASSLKAALTNNEQFF
j_call: TRBJ2-1
v_call: TRBV7-3
clone_size: .
d_call: .

cdr3_nt: TGTGCCAGCTCCTCGGGACAGGCCTACAATGAGCAGTTCTTC
cdr3_aa: CASSSGQAYNEQFF
j_call: TRBJ2-1
v_call: TRBV5-8
clone_size: .
d_call: TRBD1

cdr3_nt: TGTGCCAGCAGAGCCGATCGGACAGGACCCTATGGCTACACCTTC
cdr3_aa: CASRADRTGPYGYTF
j_call: TRBJ1-2
v_call: TRBV3-1/TRBV3-2
clone_size: .
d_call: TRBD1